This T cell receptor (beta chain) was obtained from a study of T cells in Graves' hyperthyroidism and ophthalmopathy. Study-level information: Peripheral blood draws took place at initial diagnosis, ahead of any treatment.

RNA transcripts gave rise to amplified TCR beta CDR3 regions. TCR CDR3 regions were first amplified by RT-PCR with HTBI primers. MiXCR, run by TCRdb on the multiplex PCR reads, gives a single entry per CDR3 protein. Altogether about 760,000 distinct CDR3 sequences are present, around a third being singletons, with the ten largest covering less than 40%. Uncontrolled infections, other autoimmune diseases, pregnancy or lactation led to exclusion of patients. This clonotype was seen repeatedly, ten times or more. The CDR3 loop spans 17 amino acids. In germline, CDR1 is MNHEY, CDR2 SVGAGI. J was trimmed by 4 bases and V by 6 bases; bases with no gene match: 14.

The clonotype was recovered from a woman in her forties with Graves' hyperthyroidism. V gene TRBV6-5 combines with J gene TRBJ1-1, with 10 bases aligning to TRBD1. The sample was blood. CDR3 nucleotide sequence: TGTGCCAGCAGCGGGTTACGGACAGGGGGTGCGGGCACTGAAGCTTTCTTT. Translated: CASSGLRTGGAGTEAFF.